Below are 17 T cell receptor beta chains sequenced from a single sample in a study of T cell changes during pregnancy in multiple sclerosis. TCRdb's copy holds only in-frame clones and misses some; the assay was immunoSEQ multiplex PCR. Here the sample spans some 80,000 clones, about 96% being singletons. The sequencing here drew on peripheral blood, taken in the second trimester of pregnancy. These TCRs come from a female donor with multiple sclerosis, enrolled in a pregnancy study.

CDR3 nucleotide sequence: TGCGCCAGCAGTGAGATGAGGGACAGGGCGGCTGCAGATACGCAGTATTTT. Its protein is CASSEMRDRAAADTQYF. This chain connects TRBV10-2 to TRBJ2-3, with TRBD1 identical over 9 bases. Germline V gene lookup returns CDR1 WSHSY and CDR2 SAAADI. Trimming took 2 bases from V and 4 from J; bases not matched to a gene: 10. The length of the CDR3 is 17 residues.

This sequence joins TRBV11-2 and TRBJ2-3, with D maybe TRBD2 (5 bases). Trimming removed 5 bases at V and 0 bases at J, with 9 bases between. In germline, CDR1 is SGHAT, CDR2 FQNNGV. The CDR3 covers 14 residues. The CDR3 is CASSRTESTDTQYF. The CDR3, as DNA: TGTGCCAGCAGCCGGACTGAAAGCACAGATACGCAGTATTTT.

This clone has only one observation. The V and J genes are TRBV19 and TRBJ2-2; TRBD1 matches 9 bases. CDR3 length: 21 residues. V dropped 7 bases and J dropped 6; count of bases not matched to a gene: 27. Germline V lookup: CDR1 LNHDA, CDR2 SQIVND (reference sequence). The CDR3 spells CASTDYRGQGRVDMRAGELFF. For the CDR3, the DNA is TGTGCCAGTACAGACTACAGGGGGCAAGGAAGAGTCGATATGAGGGCCGGGGAGCTGTTTTTT.

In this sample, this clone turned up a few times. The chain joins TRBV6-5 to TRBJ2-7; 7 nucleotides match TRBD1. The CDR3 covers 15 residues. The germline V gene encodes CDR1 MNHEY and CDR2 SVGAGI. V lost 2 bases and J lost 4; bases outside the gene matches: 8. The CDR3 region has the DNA TGTGCCAGCAGTTACCAGTCAGGGGGAGTTTACGAGCAGTACTTC. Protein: CASSYQSGGVYEQYF.

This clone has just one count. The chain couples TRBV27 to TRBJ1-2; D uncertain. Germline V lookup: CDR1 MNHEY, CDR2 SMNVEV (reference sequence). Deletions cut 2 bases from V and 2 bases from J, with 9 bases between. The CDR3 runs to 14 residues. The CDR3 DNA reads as TGTGCCAGCAGTTTAACGGAACAGAACTATGGCTACACCTTC. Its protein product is CASSLTEQNYGYTF.

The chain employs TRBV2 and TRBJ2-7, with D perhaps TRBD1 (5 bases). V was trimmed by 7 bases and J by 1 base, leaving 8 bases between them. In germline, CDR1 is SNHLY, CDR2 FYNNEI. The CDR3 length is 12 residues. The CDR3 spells CASKGQSYEQYF. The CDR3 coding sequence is TGTGCCAGCAAGGGGCAGTCCTACGAGCAGTACTTC.

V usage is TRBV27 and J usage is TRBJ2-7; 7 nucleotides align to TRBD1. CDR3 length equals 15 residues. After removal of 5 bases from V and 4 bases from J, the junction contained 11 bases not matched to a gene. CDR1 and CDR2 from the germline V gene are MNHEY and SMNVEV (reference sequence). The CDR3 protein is CASSASKGGWYEQYF. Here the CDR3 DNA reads TGTGCCAGCAGTGCTTCAAAAGGGGGCTGGTACGAGCAGTACTTC.

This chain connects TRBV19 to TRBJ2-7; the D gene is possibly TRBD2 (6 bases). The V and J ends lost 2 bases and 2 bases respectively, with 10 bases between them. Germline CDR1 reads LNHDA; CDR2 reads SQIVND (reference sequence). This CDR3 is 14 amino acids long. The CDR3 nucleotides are TGTGCCAGTAGTATACGGGGGAATCCCTACGAGCAGTACTTC. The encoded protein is CASSIRGNPYEQYF.

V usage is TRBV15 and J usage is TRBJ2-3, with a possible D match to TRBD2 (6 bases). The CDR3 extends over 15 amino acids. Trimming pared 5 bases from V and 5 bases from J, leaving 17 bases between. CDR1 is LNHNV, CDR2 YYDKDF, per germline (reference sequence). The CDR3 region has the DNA TGTGCCACCAGCGGATCCGGGACTGTTCTAGATACGCAGTATTTT. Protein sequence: CATSGSGTVLDTQYF.

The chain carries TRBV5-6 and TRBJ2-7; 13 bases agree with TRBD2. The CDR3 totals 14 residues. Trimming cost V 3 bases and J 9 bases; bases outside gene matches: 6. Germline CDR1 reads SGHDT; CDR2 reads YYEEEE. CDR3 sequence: CASSWTSGSQVQYF. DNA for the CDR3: TGTGCCAGCAGCTGGACTAGCGGGAGCCAGGTGCAGTACTTC.

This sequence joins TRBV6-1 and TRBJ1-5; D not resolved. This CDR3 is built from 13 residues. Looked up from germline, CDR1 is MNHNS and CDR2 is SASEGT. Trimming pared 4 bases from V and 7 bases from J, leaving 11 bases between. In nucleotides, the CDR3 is TGTGCCAGCAGTGTGGCCTTCCTGCAGCCCCAGCATTTT. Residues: CASSVAFLQPQHF.

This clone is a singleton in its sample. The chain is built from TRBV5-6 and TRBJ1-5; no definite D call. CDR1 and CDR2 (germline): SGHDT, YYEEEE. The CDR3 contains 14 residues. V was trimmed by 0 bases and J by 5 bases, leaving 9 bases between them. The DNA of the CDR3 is TGTGCCAGCAGCTTGGGAGGGAAGCATCAGCCCCAGCATTTT. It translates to CASSLGGKHQPQHF.

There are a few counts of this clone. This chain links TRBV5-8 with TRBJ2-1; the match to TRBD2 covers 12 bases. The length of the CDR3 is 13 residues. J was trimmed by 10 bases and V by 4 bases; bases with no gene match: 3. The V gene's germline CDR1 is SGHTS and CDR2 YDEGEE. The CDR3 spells CASSLGLAGEQFF. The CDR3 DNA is TGTGCCAGCAGCCTAGGACTAGCGGGGGAGCAGTTCTTC.

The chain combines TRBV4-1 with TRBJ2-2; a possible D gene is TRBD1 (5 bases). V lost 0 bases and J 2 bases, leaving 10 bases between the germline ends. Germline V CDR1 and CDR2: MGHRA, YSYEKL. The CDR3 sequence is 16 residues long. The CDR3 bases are TGCGCCAGCAGCCAAGAACCCCAGGGTAACACCGGGGAGCTGTTTTTT. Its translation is CASSQEPQGNTGELFF.

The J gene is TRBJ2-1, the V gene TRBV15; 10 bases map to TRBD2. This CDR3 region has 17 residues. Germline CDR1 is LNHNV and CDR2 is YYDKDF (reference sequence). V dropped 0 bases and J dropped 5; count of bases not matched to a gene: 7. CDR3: CATSRDRSSGRNNEQFF. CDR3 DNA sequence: TGTGCCACCAGCAGAGATCGCTCTAGCGGGAGAAACAATGAGCAGTTCTTC.

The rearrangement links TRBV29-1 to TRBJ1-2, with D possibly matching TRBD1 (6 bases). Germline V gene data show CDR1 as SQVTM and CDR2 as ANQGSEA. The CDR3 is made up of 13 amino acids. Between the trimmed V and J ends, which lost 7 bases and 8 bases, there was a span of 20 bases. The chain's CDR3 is CSGEEQGQWGYTF. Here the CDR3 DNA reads TGCAGCGGGGAAGAACAGGGTCAGTGGGGCTACACCTTC. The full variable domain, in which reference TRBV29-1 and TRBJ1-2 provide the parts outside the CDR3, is SAVISQKPSRDICQRGTSLTIQCQVDSQVTMMFWYRQQPGQSLTLIATANQGSEATYESGFVIDKFPISRPNLTFSTLTVSNMSPEDSSIYLCSGEEQGQWGYTFGSGTRLTVV.

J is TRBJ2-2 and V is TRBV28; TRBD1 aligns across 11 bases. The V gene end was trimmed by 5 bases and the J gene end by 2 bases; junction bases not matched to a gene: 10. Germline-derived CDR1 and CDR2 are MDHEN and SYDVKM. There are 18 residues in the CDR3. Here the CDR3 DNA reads TGTGCCAGCAGTGTTACAGGACAGGGGGCGCATAACACCGGGGAGCTGTTTTTT. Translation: CASSVTGQGAHNTGELFF. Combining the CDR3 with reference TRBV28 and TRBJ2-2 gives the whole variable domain DVKVTQSSRYLVKRTGEKVFLECVQDMDHENMFWYRQDPGLGLRLIYFSYDVKMKEKGDIPEGYSVSREKKERFSLILESASTNQTSMYLCASSVTGQGAHNTGELFFGEGSRLTVL.